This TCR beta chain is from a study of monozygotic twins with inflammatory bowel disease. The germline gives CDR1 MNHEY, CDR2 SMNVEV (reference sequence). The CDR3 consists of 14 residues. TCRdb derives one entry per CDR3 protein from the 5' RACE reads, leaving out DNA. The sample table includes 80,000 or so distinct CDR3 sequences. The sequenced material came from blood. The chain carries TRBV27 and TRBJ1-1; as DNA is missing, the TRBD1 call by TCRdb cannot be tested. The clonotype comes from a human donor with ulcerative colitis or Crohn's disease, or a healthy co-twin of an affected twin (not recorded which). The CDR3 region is CASSWGGVVTEAFF.